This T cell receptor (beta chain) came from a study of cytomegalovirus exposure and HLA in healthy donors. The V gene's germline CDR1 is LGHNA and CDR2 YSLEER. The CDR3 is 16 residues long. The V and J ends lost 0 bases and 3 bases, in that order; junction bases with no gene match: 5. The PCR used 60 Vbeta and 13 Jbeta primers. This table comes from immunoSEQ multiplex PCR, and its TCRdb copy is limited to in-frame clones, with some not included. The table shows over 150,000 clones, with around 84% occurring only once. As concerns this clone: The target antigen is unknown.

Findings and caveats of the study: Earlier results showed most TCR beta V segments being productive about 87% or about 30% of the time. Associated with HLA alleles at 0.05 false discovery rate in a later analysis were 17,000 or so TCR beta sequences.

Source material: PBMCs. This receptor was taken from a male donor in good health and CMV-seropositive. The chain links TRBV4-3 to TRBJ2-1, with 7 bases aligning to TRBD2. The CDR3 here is CASSQDSAGVYNEQFF. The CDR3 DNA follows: TGCGCCAGCAGCCAAGATTCCGCGGGAGTCTACAATGAGCAGTTCTTC.